The rows below give T cell receptor beta chains drawn from one sample of a study of blood T cell repertoires in COVID-19. Measured with immunoSEQ multiplex PCR; TCRdb has only the in-frame clones, and not every one. The sample holds approximately 150,000 clones; approximately 88% are singletons and the top ten take more than 25%. The sequencing input was peripheral blood. The receptors originated from a human donor in a cohort sampled during active COVID-19. Both conserved end residues are part of each CDR3. The D gene is left open where the match is weak. Only some rows state a clone size, as once, few, many or a class for expanded clones.

size: -; V: TRBV13; J: TRBJ2-5; D: TRBD1; length: 16; CDR3: CASSLGPTGGQETQYF; DNA: TGTGCCAGCAGCTTAGGGCCCACAGGGGGCCAAGAGACCCAGTACTTC
size: -; V: TRBV12-3/TRBV12-4; J: TRBJ2-5; D: TRBD2; length: 13; CDR3: CASSGGAGETQYF; DNA: TGTGCCAGCAGCGGGGGGGCCGGGGAGACCCAGTACTTC
size: -; V: TRBV10-3; J: TRBJ2-7; D: TRBD1; length: 19; CDR3: CAISELADYRGFDLYEQYF; DNA: TGTGCCATCAGTGAGCTGGCCGACTACAGGGGATTCGACCTCTACGAGCAGTACTTC
size: -; V: TRBV6-1; J: TRBJ1-2; D: TRBD1; length: 15; CDR3: CASSEQLRQGGGYTF; DNA: TGTGCCAGCAGTGAACAATTAAGACAGGGGGGTGGCTACACCTTC
size: few; V: TRBV10-3; J: TRBJ1-4; D: -; length: 16; CDR3: CAISEGRYATNEKLFF; DNA: TGTGCCATCAGTGAGGGGAGATATGCAACTAATGAAAAACTGTTTTTT
size: -; V: TRBV12-3/TRBV12-4; J: TRBJ1-5; D: -; length: 11; CDR3: CASSLLQPQHF; DNA: TGTGCCAGCAGTTTACTTCAGCCCCAGCATTTT
size: -; V: TRBV1; J: TRBJ1-1; D: -; length: 16; CDR3: CTSSQDGRGMNTEAFF; DNA: TGCACCAGCAGCCAAGATGGCAGGGGCATGAACACTGAAGCTTTCTTT
size: -; V: TRBV7-2; J: TRBJ2-1; D: -; length: 14; CDR3: CASSPPDRGNEQFF; DNA: TGTGCCAGCAGCCCCCCTGACCGGGGGAATGAGCAGTTCTTC
size: -; V: TRBV12-3/TRBV12-4; J: TRBJ1-1; D: -; length: 13; CDR3: CASLLAGTAEAFF; DNA: TGTGCCAGCCTCCTCGCGGGGACCGCTGAAGCTTTCTTT
size: -; V: TRBV2; J: TRBJ2-7; D: -; length: 14; CDR3: CASTHDRSSYEQYF; DNA: TGTGCCAGCACCCACGACAGGAGCTCCTACGAGCAGTACTTC
size: -; V: TRBV29-1; J: TRBJ1-5; D: -; length: 12; CDR3: CSVGGSNQPQHF; DNA: TGCAGCGTTGGCGGTAGCAATCAGCCCCAGCATTTT
size: few; V: TRBV11-2; J: TRBJ2-1; D: -; length: 17; CDR3: CASSLPPGGSSYNEQFF; DNA: TGTGCCAGCAGCTTACCCCCCGGAGGGTCCTCCTACAATGAGCAGTTCTTC
size: -; V: TRBV18; J: TRBJ2-2; D: -; length: 16; CDR3: CASSPGGGLSTGELFF; DNA: TGTGCCAGCTCACCAGGCGGGGGCCTGAGCACCGGGGAGCTGTTTTTT
size: -; V: TRBV7-3; J: TRBJ1-1; D: TRBD1; length: 15; CDR3: CASSLDRAMNTEAFF; DNA: TGTGCCAGCAGCCTGGACAGGGCCATGAACACTGAAGCTTTCTTT
size: -; V: TRBV5-1; J: TRBJ1-4; D: -; length: 14; CDR3: CASSLGQGGEKLFF; DNA: TGCGCCAGCAGCTTGGGGCAGGGAGGTGAAAAACTGTTTTTT
size: -; V: TRBV6-5; J: TRBJ1-6; D: TRBD1; length: 15; CDR3: CASSYGGQGSSPLHF; DNA: TGTGCCAGCAGTTACGGGGGACAGGGAAGTTCACCCCTCCACTTT
size: -; V: TRBV7-3; J: TRBJ1-3; D: -; length: 15; CDR3: CASSLTGASGNTIYF; DNA: TGTGCCAGCAGCTTAACGGGGGCCTCCGGAAACACCATATATTTT
size: few; V: TRBV7-9; J: TRBJ1-5; D: -; length: 13; CDR3: CASSLSSNQPQHF; DNA: TGTGCCAGCAGCTTGAGCAGCAATCAGCCCCAGCATTTT
size: -; V: TRBV7-2; J: TRBJ2-3; D: TRBD2; length: 13; CDR3: CASSTGGKDTQYF; DNA: TGTGCCAGCAGTACCGGGGGGAAAGATACGCAGTATTTT
size: -; V: TRBV3-1/TRBV3-2; J: TRBJ1-4; D: -; length: 16; CDR3: CASSQRTPATNEKLFF; DNA: TGTGCCAGCAGCCAAAGGACACCAGCAACTAATGAAAAACTGTTTTTT
size: once; V: TRBV2; J: TRBJ1-4; D: -; length: 15; CDR3: CASSEAQRGNEKLFF; DNA: TGTGCCAGCAGTGAAGCGCAGAGGGGGAATGAAAAACTGTTTTTT
size: -; V: TRBV5-1; J: TRBJ2-2; D: TRBD1; length: 14; CDR3: CASSLQGDTGELFF; DNA: TGCGCCAGCAGCTTACAGGGGGACACCGGGGAGCTGTTTTTT
size: once; V: TRBV6-6; J: TRBJ2-7; D: TRBD1; length: 16; CDR3: CASSQTGGTRAYEQYF; DNA: TGTGCCAGCAGTCAGACAGGGGGCACCCGGGCTTACGAGCAGTACTTC
size: -; V: TRBV5-1; J: TRBJ2-7; D: TRBD1; length: 14; CDR3: CASSFTGGTYEQYF; DNA: TGCGCCAGCAGCTTTACAGGGGGCACCTACGAGCAGTACTTC